This T cell receptor (beta chain) appears in the sequencing data of a study of T-cell memory formation after mild COVID-19. About the study: Largely donor-specific TCR clusters were found.

This clonotype was detected a few times. What it binds is unknown. A single record per CDR3 protein comes from TCRdb applying MiXCR to the 5' RACE reads. In the table there are 250,000 to 300,000 distinct CDR3 sequences, around 15% of which are singletons. General study findings and limits: Mainly CM and EM harbored the contracting CD4+ clones; mainly EMRA harbored the CD8+ ones. From day 15 to 85, contracting clones were balanced between CD4 and CD8, whereas later expanders leaned toward CD4+.

CDR3 length: 18 amino acids. CDR1 is MGHRA and CDR2 is YSYEKL in the germline V gene. V shed 5 bases and J shed 1 base, with 21 bases lying between them. Sequenced: PBMCs or a T cell subset sorted from them (not recorded which). This TCR was sampled from a man aged 18 to 29 who had mild COVID-19 (a few samples of this study predate the infection). Cell type and time point are not known. The chain has TRBV4-1 and TRBJ2-4; tentatively, D is TRBD1 or TRBD2 (5 bases each). The DNA for the CDR3 is TGCGCCAGCAGCTACGGGCCCCAGAGGGGCTTTGCCAAAAACATTCAGTACTTC. It yields the protein CASSYGPQRGFAKNIQYF.